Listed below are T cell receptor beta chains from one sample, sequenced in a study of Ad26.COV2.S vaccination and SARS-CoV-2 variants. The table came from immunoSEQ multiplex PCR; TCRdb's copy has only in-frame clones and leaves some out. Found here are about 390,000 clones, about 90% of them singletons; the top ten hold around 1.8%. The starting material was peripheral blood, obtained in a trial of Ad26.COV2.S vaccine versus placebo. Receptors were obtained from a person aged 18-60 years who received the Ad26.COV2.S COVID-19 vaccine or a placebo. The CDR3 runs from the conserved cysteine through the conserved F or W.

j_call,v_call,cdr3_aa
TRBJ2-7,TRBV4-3,CASSLSRDGSYEQYF
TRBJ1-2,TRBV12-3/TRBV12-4,CASILEYGYTF
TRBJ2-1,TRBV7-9,CASSLFSGSSYNEQFF
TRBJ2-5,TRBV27,CASSPPPLRQGETQYF
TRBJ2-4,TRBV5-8,CASTVPRATIIQYF
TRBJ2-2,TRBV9,CASSAYSLLATNTGELFF
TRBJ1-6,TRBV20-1,CSARGGGPLHF
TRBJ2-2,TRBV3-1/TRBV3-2,CASSQEFDTGELFF
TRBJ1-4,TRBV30,CAWSWDRAGRKLFF
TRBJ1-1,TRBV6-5,CASSYGFHTEAFF
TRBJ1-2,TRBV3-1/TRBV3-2,CASSQGAGGDSYTF
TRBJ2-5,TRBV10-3,CAIRLAGSETQYF
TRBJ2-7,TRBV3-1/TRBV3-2,CASSQVERGDRYEQYF
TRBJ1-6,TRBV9,CASSVGQNSYNSPLHF
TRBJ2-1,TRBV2,CASSSNRVREQFF
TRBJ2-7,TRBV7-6,CASSLQARAYEQYF
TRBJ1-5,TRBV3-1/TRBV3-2,CASSKRDSNQPQHF
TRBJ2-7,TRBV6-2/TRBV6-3,CASSRTGGSSYEQYF
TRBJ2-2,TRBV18,CASSPRRGDTGELFF
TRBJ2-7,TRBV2,CATSRGDRVGEQYF
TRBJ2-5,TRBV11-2,CASSPSQGQETQYF
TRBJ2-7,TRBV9,CASSVGQALTYEQYF
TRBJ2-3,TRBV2,CASKKPSGGAWDTQYF
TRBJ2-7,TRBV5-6,CASSFPYRDYEQYF
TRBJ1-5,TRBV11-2,CASSLEREGVQHF
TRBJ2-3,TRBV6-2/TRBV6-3,CASSYFLSNTQYF
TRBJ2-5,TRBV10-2,CASSVTGKQETQYF
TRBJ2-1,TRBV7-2,CASSYDSLSYNEQFF
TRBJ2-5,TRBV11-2,CASSLESRGGETQYF
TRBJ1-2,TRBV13,CASSYSRTLVNYGYTF
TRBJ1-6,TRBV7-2,CASSLRTSYYNSPLHF
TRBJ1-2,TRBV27,CASRTTRTAYGYTF
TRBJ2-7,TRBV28,CASSKGFYEQYF